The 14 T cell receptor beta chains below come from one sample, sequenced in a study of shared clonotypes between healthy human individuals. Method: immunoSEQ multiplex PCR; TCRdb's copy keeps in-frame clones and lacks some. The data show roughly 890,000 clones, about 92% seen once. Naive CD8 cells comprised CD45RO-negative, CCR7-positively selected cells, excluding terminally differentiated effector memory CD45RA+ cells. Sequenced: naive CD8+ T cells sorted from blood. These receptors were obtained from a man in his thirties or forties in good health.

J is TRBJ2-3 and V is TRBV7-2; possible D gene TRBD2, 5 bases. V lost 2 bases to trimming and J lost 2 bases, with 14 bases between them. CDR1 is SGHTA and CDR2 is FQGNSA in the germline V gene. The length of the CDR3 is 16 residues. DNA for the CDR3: TGTGCCAGCAGCTTACTTACGGGATTCAACACAGATACGCAGTATTTT. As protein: CASSLLTGFNTDTQYF.

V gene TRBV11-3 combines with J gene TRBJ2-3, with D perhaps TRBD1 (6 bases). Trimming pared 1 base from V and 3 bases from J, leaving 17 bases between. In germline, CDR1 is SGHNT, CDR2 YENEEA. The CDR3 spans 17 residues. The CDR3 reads CASSLGARGSGTDTQYF. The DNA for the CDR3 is TGTGCCAGCAGCTTAGGTGCCAGGGGATCAGGGACAGATACGCAGTATTTT.

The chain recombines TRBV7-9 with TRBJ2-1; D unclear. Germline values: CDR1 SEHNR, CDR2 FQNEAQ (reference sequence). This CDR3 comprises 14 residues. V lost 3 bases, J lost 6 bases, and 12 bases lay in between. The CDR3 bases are TGTGCCAGCAGCTTTCTACTGAGTAGCAATGAGCAGTTCTTC. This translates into CASSFLLSSNEQFF.

CDR3 in DNA: TGCGCCAGCAGCCTCGAGAGGAGCGGGAGGGCCGAGAAGTTCTTC. Translation gives CASSLERSGRAEKFF. The rearrangement uses TRBV4-3 and TRBJ2-1; 10 bases align to TRBD2. CDR3 size: 15 residues. The V and J ends lost 4 bases and 14 bases, in that order; junction bases with no gene match: 14. Germline CDR1 reads LGHNA; CDR2 reads YSLEER.

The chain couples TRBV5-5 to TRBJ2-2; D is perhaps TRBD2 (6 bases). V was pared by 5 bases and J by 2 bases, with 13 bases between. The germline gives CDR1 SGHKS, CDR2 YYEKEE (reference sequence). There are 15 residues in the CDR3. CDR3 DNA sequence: TGTGCCAGCAGACGGGACTGGCGCAACACCGGGGAGCTGTTTTTT. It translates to CASRRDWRNTGELFF.

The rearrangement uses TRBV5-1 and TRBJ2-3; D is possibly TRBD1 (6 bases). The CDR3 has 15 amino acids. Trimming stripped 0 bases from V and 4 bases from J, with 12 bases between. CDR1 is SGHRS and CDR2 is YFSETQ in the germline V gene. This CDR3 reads CASSLDRVTSDTQYF. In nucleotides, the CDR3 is TGCGCCAGCAGCTTGGACAGGGTCACGTCAGATACGCAGTATTTT.

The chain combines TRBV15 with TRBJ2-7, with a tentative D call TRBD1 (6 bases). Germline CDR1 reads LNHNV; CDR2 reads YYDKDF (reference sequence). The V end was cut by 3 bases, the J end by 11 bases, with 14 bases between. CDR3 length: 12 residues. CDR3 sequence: CATSSNRDQEYF. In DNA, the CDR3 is TGTGCCACCAGCAGCAACAGGGATCAGGAGTACTTC.

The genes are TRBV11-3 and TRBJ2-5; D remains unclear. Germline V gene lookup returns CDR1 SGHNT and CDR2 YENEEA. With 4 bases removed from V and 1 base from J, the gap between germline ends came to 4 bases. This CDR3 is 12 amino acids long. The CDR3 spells CASSSGQETQYF. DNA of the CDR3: TGTGCCAGCAGCTCCGGCCAAGAGACCCAGTACTTC.

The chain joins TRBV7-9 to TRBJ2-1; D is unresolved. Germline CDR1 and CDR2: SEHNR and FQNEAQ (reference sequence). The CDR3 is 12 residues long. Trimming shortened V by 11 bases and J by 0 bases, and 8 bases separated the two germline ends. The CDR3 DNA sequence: TGTGCCTTGTATGGCTCCTACAATGAGCAGTTCTTC. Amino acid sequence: CALYGSYNEQFF.

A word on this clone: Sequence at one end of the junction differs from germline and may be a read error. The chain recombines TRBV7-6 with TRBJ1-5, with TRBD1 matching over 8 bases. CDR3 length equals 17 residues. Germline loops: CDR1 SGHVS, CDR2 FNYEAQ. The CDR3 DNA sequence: TGTGCCAGCAGCCTAGCATTAGACAGGGGTAGCAATCAGCCCCAGCATTTT. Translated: CASSLALDRGSNQPQHF.

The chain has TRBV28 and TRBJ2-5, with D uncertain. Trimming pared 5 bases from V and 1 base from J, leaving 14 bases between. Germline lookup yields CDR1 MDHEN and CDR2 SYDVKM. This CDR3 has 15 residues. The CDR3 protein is CASSPHQFSQETQYF. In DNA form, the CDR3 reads TGTGCCAGCAGTCCCCATCAGTTTTCCCAAGAGACCCAGTACTTC.

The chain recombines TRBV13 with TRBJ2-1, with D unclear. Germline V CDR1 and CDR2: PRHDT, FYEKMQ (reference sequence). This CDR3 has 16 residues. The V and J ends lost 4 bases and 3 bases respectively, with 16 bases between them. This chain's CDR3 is CASSSPPGIGYNEQFF. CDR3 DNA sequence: TGTGCCAGCAGCTCCCCCCCCGGAATAGGCTACAATGAGCAGTTCTTC. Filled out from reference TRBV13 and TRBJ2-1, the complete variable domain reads AAGVIQSPRHLIKEKRETATLKCYPIPRHDTVYWYQQGPGQDPQFLISFYEKMQSDKGSIPDRFSAQQFSDYHSELNMSSLELGDSALYFCASSSPPGIGYNEQFFGPGTRLTVL.

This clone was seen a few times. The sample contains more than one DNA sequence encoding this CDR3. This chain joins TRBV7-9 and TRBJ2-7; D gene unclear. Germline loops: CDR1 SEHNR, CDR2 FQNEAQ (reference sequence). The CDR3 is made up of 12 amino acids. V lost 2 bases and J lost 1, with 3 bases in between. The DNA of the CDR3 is TGTGCCAGCAGCTTAACTTCCTACGAGCAGTACTTC. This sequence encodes CASSLTSYEQYF.

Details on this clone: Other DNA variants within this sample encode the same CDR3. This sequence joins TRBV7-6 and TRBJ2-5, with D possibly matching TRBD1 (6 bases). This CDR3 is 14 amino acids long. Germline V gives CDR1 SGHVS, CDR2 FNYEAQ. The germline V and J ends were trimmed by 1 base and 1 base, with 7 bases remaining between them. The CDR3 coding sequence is TGTGCCAGCAGCTTAGGAGGGGGCCAAGAGACCCAGTACTTC. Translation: CASSLGGGQETQYF.